The source of this T cell receptor beta chain is a study of technical replicates of blood from several donors (dated by TCRdb to about 2017). A remark on this clone: Its antigen remains undetermined. No much larger clone exists at a distance of one base, and base qualities are not known.

Receptor amplification or capture employed the immunoSEQ multiplex PCR assay. TCRdb holds this immuneACCESS table with in-frame rearrangements only. Some clones are missing; in checked studies, unresolved V genes explain under half, and the rest has no known cause. The sample data list about 82,000 clones, and over 90% of these were observed just once. The top ten clones comprise under 0.5% of the sample. For this chain, trimming is 2 bases at the V end and 2 bases at the J end, and the number of junction bases without a gene match is 11. The CDR3 contains 17 residues, cysteine and phenylalanine counted. This entry keeps only the CDR3 DNA: 51 bases, framed from base 1. CDR1 and CDR2 (SGDLS, YYNGEE) derive from the germline V gene.

Sequenced input: T cells isolated from PBMCs. The rearranged segments are TRBV9 and TRBJ2-3, with TRBD2 matching 7 junction bases. This TCR came from a human donor in good health. The DNA sequence is given as TGTGCCAGCAGCGTCGATACAGCGGGACCCCTCACAGATACGCAGTATTTT. Translated, this is CASSVDTAGPLTDTQYF.